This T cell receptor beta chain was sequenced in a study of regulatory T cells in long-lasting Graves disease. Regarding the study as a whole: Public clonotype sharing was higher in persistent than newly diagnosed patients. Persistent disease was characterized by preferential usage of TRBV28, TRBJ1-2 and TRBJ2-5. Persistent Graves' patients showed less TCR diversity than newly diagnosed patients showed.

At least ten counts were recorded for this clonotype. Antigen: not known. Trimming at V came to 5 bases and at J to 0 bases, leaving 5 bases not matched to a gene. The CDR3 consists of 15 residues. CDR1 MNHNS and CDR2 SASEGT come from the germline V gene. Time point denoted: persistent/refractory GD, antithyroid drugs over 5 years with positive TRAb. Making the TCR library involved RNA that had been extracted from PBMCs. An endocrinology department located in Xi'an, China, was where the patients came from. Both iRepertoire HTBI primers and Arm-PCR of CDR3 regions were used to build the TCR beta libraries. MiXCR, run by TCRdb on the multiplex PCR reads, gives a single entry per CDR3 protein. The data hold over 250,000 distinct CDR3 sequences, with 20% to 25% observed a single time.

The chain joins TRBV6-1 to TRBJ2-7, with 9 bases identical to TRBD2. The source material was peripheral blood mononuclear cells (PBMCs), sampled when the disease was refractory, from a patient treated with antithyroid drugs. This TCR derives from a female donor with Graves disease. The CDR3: CASSTTSGSSYEQYF. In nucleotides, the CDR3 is TGTGCCAGCAGTACGACTAGCGGTAGCTCCTACGAGCAGTACTTC.